The 30 T cell receptor beta chains listed next were all sequenced from one sample in a study of cytomegalovirus exposure and HLA in healthy donors. The PCR was carried out with 60 Vbeta primers and 13 Jbeta primers. The repertoire was sequenced with immunoSEQ multiplex PCR; TCRdb's copy has only in-frame clones and lacks some. The sample holds 140,000 to 150,000 clones, over 60% seen once. The specimen sequenced was PBMCs. These receptors all stem from a man aged 35 to 55 in good health and CMV-seropositive.

The rearrangement uses TRBV5-1 and TRBJ2-1; TRBD2 matches 11 bases. Germline CDR1 is SGHRS and CDR2 is YFSETQ. V shed 4 bases, J shed 5 bases, and the junction held 2 bases outside the gene matches. This CDR3 has 14 residues. In DNA, the CDR3 is TGCGCCAGCAGCGTGGGACTAGCGGACAATGAGCAGTTCTTC. Its protein is CASSVGLADNEQFF.

The chain has TRBV11-2 and TRBJ2-1; no reliable D call. V shed 2 bases and J shed 5 bases, with 4 bases lying between them. This CDR3 has 12 residues. Germline CDR1 is SGHAT and CDR2 is FQNNGV. CDR3 in amino acids: CASSLRDNEQFF. In nucleotides, the CDR3 is TGTGCCAGCAGCTTAAGAGACAATGAGCAGTTCTTC.

The chain has TRBV30 and TRBJ2-1; unclear D gene. Trimming took off 5 bases at V and 6 bases at J, with 5 bases between the two ends. The CDR3 runs 10 residues. Germline V gives CDR1 GTSNPN, CDR2 SVGIG (reference sequence). The chain's CDR3 is CAWGPNEQFF. The CDR3 DNA reads as TGTGCCTGGGGCCCCAATGAGCAGTTCTTC.

In this sample, this clone turned up once. This chain uses TRBV21-1 with TRBJ1-1; TRBD1, the table's D call, was not compared with the DNA. TRBV21-1 has pseudogene status. This CDR3 comprises 14 residues. CDR3 coding DNA: TGTGCCAGCAGCTCGAGACAGGGGATACCTGAAGCTTTCTTT. It is translated as CASSSRQGIPEAFF.

This clone was picked up one time. At one end the junction does not follow the germline gene, possibly because of a read error. This sequence joins TRBV5-8 and TRBJ2-5, with TRBD1 matching over 10 bases. Germline V gene lookup returns CDR1 SGHTS and CDR2 YDEGEE. The CDR3 has 14 residues. The chain's CDR3 is CASSSGQGLETRYF. CDR3 nucleotides: TGTGCCAGCAGCTCGGGACAGGGGTTGGAGACCCGGTACTTC.

The chain is built from TRBV5-8 and TRBJ2-5; 9 bases agree with TRBD1. CDR1 is SGHTS and CDR2 is YDEGEE in the germline V gene. The ends lost 1 base at V and 5 bases at J; junction bases unmatched: 9. The CDR3 loop spans 16 amino acids. The CDR3 nucleotides are TGTGCCAGCAGCTTGATGTCTACAGGGGGCATGGAGACCCAGTACTTC. It is translated as CASSLMSTGGMETQYF. The full variable domain, its missing parts supplied by reference TRBV5-8 and TRBJ2-5, is EAGVTQSPTHLIKTRGQQATLRCSPISGHTSVYWYQQALGLGLQFLLWYDEGEERNRGNFPPRFSGRQFPNYSSELNVNALELEDSALYLCASSLMSTGGMETQYFGPGTRLLVL.

The rearrangement uses TRBV10-3 and TRBJ2-1; 8 bases agree with TRBD1. The length of the CDR3 is 16 residues. The V segment lost 2 bases and the J segment 6 bases; nucleotides outside the gene matches: 9. Germline lookup yields CDR1 ENHRY and CDR2 SYGVKD. The CDR3 nucleotides read TGTGCCATCAGTGAGACACGACAGGGGCAGCGCAATGAGCAGTTCTTC. This encodes CAISETRQGQRNEQFF.

The chain uses TRBV9 and TRBJ2-1; 8 bases fit TRBD2. This CDR3 has 15 residues. V lost 3 bases and J lost 7; bases outside the gene matches: 9. The V gene's germline CDR1 is SGDLS and CDR2 YYNGEE. The DNA of the CDR3 is TGTGCCAGCAGCGGGAGCGGGAGTTGGAGAAATGAGCAGTTCTTC. Translating it yields CASSGSGSWRNEQFF.

The chain joins TRBV5-5 to TRBJ1-3, with D unresolved. Germline loops: CDR1 SGHKS, CDR2 YYEKEE (reference sequence). CDR3 length equals 15 residues. The V gene lost 3 bases and the J gene lost 2 bases, with 12 bases spanning the gap. CDR3 nucleotides: TGTGCCAGCAGCTCAACCGTGAGGCCTGGAAACACCATATATTTT. This sequence encodes CASSSTVRPGNTIYF.

V gene TRBV7-9 combines with J gene TRBJ1-4, with a tentative D call TRBD1 (5 bases). Germline V lookup: CDR1 SEHNR, CDR2 FQNEAQ (reference sequence). Trimming removed 5 bases from V and 8 bases from J, with 18 bases in between. The CDR3 contains 15 residues. The CDR3: CASSTGRQGLEKLFF. The DNA of the CDR3 is TGTGCCAGCAGCACTGGTAGGCAGGGACTCGAAAAACTGTTTTTT.

The chain recombines TRBV6-5 with TRBJ2-7; a possible D gene is TRBD1 (6 bases). V lost 2 bases and J lost 3, with 8 bases in between. Germline values: CDR1 MNHEY, CDR2 SVGAGI. This CDR3 is 13 amino acids long. CDR3 sequence reads: CASSYNRDYEQYF. DNA for the CDR3: TGTGCCAGCAGTTACAACAGGGACTACGAGCAGTACTTC.

This sequence joins TRBV5-8 and TRBJ2-7; 8 bases map to TRBD1. CDR1 is SGHTS and CDR2 is YDEGEE in the germline V gene. The CDR3 totals 12 residues. Trimming at V came to 5 bases and at J to 3 bases, leaving 1 base not matched to a gene. The CDR3 spells CASRGQDYEQYF. DNA of the CDR3: TGTGCCAGCAGGGGACAGGACTACGAGCAGTACTTC.

As to this clone: A junction boundary mismatches the germline segment, possibly from a read error. The chain is built from TRBV14 and TRBJ2-1; TRBD2 matches at 10 bases. This CDR3 contains 17 residues. The germline gives CDR1 SGHDN, CDR2 FVKESK. Written as DNA, the CDR3 is TGTGCCAGCAGCCAAGAACTCCCCCTAGCGGGAGACAACGAGCAGTTCTTC. Protein product: CASSQELPLAGDNEQFF.

On this clone itself: Within the sample, other DNA sequences also encode this same CDR3. The chain combines TRBV11-2 with TRBJ2-5; no clear D. V shed 3 bases and J shed 1 base, with 9 bases lying between them. The CDR3 contains 14 residues. Germline lookup yields CDR1 SGHAT and CDR2 FQNNGV. The DNA for the CDR3 is TGTGCCAGCAGCTTTTCAGGTTCCCAAGAGACCCAGTACTTC. Amino acid sequence: CASSFSGSQETQYF.

This sequence joins TRBV6-6 and TRBJ1-1; TRBD1 matches 8 bases. This CDR3 has 14 amino acids. Trimming removed 2 bases from V and 1 base from J; junction bases left unmatched: 0. CDR1 MNHNY and CDR2 SVGAGI come from the germline V gene (reference sequence). The CDR3 spells CASSYDRGNTEAFF. The CDR3 DNA reads TGTGCCAGCAGTTACGACAGGGGGAACACTGAAGCTTTCTTT.

This clone was seen once. The chain couples TRBV7-2 to TRBJ2-2; maybe TRBD1 (6 bases). V lost 2 bases to trimming and J lost 2 bases, with 15 bases between them. The germline gives CDR1 SGHTA, CDR2 FQGNSA. This CDR3 contains 17 residues. The CDR3 bases are TGTGCCAGCAGCTTAAATAGTCGGACAGCTAACACCGGGGAGCTGTTTTTT. Amino acids: CASSLNSRTANTGELFF.

V gene TRBV6-5 combines with J gene TRBJ2-1; tentative D call: TRBD2 (6 bases). Trimming took off 2 bases at V and 2 bases at J, with 10 bases between the two ends. Germline V lookup: CDR1 MNHEY, CDR2 SVGAGI. CDR3 length: 15 amino acids. The CDR3 region is CASSYAGMPYNEQFF. The CDR3 DNA reads as TGTGCCAGCAGTTACGCGGGAATGCCCTACAATGAGCAGTTCTTC.

This sequence joins TRBV4-1 and TRBJ2-5; TRBD2 is a possible D gene (6 bases). With 4 bases removed from V and 5 bases from J, the gap between germline ends came to 14 bases. The CDR3 is made up of 14 amino acids. CDR1 and CDR2 (germline): MGHRA, YSYEKL. The CDR3 loop reads CASSLGLGPETQYF. The CDR3, as DNA: TGCGCCAGCAGCCTGGGACTCGGGCCGGAGACCCAGTACTTC.

The chain couples TRBV6-4 to TRBJ1-1; D unclear. The CDR3 is 13 amino acids. Trimming pared 8 bases from V and 1 base from J, leaving 11 bases between. The germline gives CDR1 MRHNA, CDR2 SNTAGT. The CDR3 loop is CASSNHGNTEAFF. The CDR3 nucleotides read TGTGCCAGCTCTAATCATGGGAACACTGAAGCTTTCTTT.

V usage is TRBV4-2 and J usage is TRBJ2-1, with 9 nucleotides matching TRBD2. The CDR3 spans 21 residues. After removal of 0 bases from V and 6 bases from J, the junction contained 21 bases not matched to a gene. CDR1 and CDR2 from the germline V gene are LGHNA and YNFKEQ. The CDR3 DNA is TGTGCCAGCAGCCAAGATGGGCGTAGCGGGAGAATAGTATACGGTAGCAATGAGCAGTTCTTC. Protein sequence: CASSQDGRSGRIVYGSNEQFF.

This clone was detected a few times. V gene TRBV28 combines with J gene TRBJ1-2, with 9 bases matching TRBD1. Germline CDR1 and CDR2: MDHEN and SYDVKM. The CDR3 spans 13 residues. Losses at the gene ends were 10 bases for V and 5 bases for J; bases not matched to a gene: 8. The CDR3 loop is CATRDRVYYGYTF. In DNA, the CDR3 is TGTGCCACCCGGGACAGGGTATATTATGGCTACACCTTC.

CDR3 protein: CASSQSGQYTDTQYF. The CDR3, as DNA: TGTGCCAGCAGCCAATCGGGACAGTACACAGATACGCAGTATTTT. The V call is TRBV16, the J call TRBJ2-3; TRBD1 matches at 7 bases. V lost 0 bases and J lost 2; bases outside the gene matches: 2. The germline V gene encodes CDR1 KGHSY and CDR2 FQNENV. The CDR3 spans 15 residues.

This clone was found a few times. V usage is TRBV6-1 and J usage is TRBJ2-1; 7 bases map to TRBD1. V lost 5 bases and J lost 4; bases outside the gene matches: 8. The CDR3 extends over 15 amino acids. Germline lookup yields CDR1 MNHNS and CDR2 SASEGT. CDR3 residues: CASSPQGVWYNEQFF. The DNA for the CDR3 is TGTGCCAGCAGTCCCCAGGGGGTATGGTACAATGAGCAGTTCTTC.

The rearrangement links TRBV7-2 to TRBJ2-4; weak D call: TRBD1 (5 bases). The CDR3 has 14 amino acids. The germline V and J ends were trimmed by 2 bases and 3 bases, with 8 bases remaining between them. Germline V CDR1 and CDR2: SGHTA, FQGNSA. CDR3 sequence (DNA): TGTGCCAGCAGCTTACAGGGTGTCAAAAACATTCAGTACTTC. Its translation: CASSLQGVKNIQYF.

The chain recombines TRBV7-9 with TRBJ2-5, with 8 bases fitting TRBD1. The CDR3 spans 15 residues. Germline V gene sequence: CDR1 SEHNR, CDR2 FQNEAQ (reference sequence). Trimming took 5 bases from V and 5 from J; bases not matched to a gene: 10. The CDR3 spells CASSPSDRVWETQYF. The CDR3 DNA sequence: TGTGCCAGCAGCCCCTCGGACAGGGTATGGGAGACCCAGTACTTC.

The chain is built from TRBV27 and TRBJ2-1; tentatively, D is TRBD1 (5 bases). The V end was cut by 2 bases, the J end by 4 bases, with 9 bases between. The CDR3 covers 14 residues. CDR1 MNHEY and CDR2 SMNVEV come from the germline V gene (reference sequence). CDR3 DNA: TGTGCCAGCAGTTTAGCAGGGTCATACAATGAGCAGTTCTTC. This translates into CASSLAGSYNEQFF.

The chain combines TRBV5-5 with TRBJ2-3; tentative D call: TRBD2 (6 bases). The CDR3 has 14 amino acids. The V gene's germline CDR1 is SGHKS and CDR2 YYEKEE (reference sequence). V was pared by 4 bases and J by 2 bases, with 11 bases between. The CDR3 nucleotides read TGTGCCAGCAGCGAGCGGGTATCCACAGATACGCAGTATTTT. Protein: CASSERVSTDTQYF.

The J gene is TRBJ1-3, the V gene TRBV25-1, with D hard to call. This CDR3 contains 15 residues. Trimming shortened V by 3 bases and J by 0 bases, and 9 bases separated the two germline ends. Germline CDR1 MGHDK, CDR2 SYGVNS. The CDR3 protein is CASSEAHTSGNTIYF. CDR3 DNA sequence: TGTGCCAGCAGTGAGGCCCACACCTCTGGAAACACCATATATTTT.

V gene TRBV5-1 combines with J gene TRBJ2-3; 8 positions match TRBD2. Per the germline V gene, CDR1 is SGHRS and CDR2 is YFSETQ. The CDR3 is 16 residues long. J gave up 5 bases and V 1 base, and 9 bases lay outside the gene matches. The CDR3 spells CASSLSPAGAEDTQYF. DNA of the CDR3: TGCGCCAGCAGCTTGTCTCCAGCGGGAGCCGAAGATACGCAGTATTTT.

V usage is TRBV7-9 and J usage is TRBJ2-1, with 9 bases aligning to TRBD2. Germline V gene sequence: CDR1 SEHNR, CDR2 FQNEAQ (reference sequence). The V segment lost 8 bases and the J segment 0 bases; nucleotides outside the gene matches: 8. This CDR3 is built from 16 residues. DNA for the CDR3: TGTGCCAGCTTCTCGGTAGCGGGAGCCTCCTACAATGAGCAGTTCTTC. It codes for CASFSVAGASYNEQFF.